Ten or more counts support the clone carrying this TCR beta chain. This record comes from a study of T-cell reconstitution after alpha-beta-depleted transplantation in children. Library preparation (for TCRbeta) was performed with unique molecular identifiers. MiXCR, applied by TCRdb to the PCR reads, yields one record per CDR3 protein. This table has about 200,000 distinct CDR3 sequences, about 6% appearing once. Looked up from germline, CDR1 is LGHNA and CDR2 is YNFKEQ. The CDR3 spans 15 residues. V was trimmed by 0 bases and J by 3 bases, leaving 11 bases between them. The sequencing here drew on PBMCs, taken before TCRalphabeta/CD19-depleted stem cell transplant. The gene calls are TRBV4-2 and TRBJ1-2; TRBD1 might be the D (5 bases). The TCR was taken from a girl in the first two years of life with combined immunodeficiency, due to receive a stem cell transplant. The CDR3 protein is CASSQDYAGDYGYTF. For the CDR3, the DNA is TGTGCCAGCAGCCAAGATTATGCGGGGGACTATGGCTACACCTTC.